The 5 T cell receptor beta chains presented below share a single source sample, sequenced in a study of liver allograft versus peripheral blood T cells. Study-level background: The study compared liver allograft T cell receptor repertoires against peripheral blood repertoires of liver transplant recipients.

TCRdb analysed the reads with MiXCR anew, one entry per CDR3 protein. The sample holds about 14,000 distinct CDR3 sequences; 20% to 25% are singletons and the top ten take around 5.8%. These receptors were taken from a human patient who had a liver transplant. Some T cells may have originated in the graft donor.

This clonotype was seen a few times. The chain employs TRBV7-2 and TRBJ1-2; a possible D gene is TRBD1 (6 bases). Germline V CDR1 and CDR2: SGHTA, FQGNSA. The length of the CDR3 is 13 residues. V was pared by 1 base and J by 5 bases, with 8 bases between. CDR3 bases: TGTGCCAGCAGCTTAGGAGGGGGTTATGGCTACACCTTC. Translation gives CASSLGGGYGYTF.

This clonotype qualifies as medium-sized (0.01 to 0.1%). Here the CDR3 reads CAISEGGGNQPQHF. Here the CDR3 DNA reads TGTGCCATCAGTGAAGGGGGTGGCAATCAGCCCCAGCATTTT. The gene calls are TRBV10-3 and TRBJ1-5; tentatively, D is TRBD1 (6 bases). V was trimmed by 3 bases and J by 2 bases, leaving 8 bases between them. The CDR3 has 14 residues. The germline gives CDR1 ENHRY, CDR2 SYGVKD.

This clonotype was seen at least ten times. V gene TRBV11-2 combines with J gene TRBJ1-1; D may be TRBD1 (6 bases). The CDR3 extends over 13 amino acids. V gave up 3 bases and J gave up 7 bases, with 12 bases separating them. Germline-derived CDR1 and CDR2 are SGHAT and FQNNGV. CDR3 coding DNA: TGTGCCAGCAGCTTCACAGGGAGGATTGAAGCTTTCTTT. It yields the protein CASSFTGRIEAFF.

Sample share makes this clonotype medium-sized. This chain connects TRBV6-1 to TRBJ1-6; D is uncertain. Trimming shortened V by 7 bases and J by 4 bases, and 11 bases separated the two germline ends. The CDR3 contains 14 residues. Germline V CDR1 and CDR2: MNHNS, SASEGT. The CDR3 spells CASIEGSYNSPLHF. The CDR3 DNA is TGTGCCAGCATTGAGGGATCGTATAATTCACCCCTCCACTTT.

The chain recombines TRBV12-3 or TRBV12-4 with TRBJ1-6; D uncertain. CDR3 size: 15 residues. V gave up 3 bases and J gave up 3 bases, with 9 bases separating them. CDR3 nucleotide sequence: TGTGCCAGCAGTTTCAGAGATCTCTATAATTCACCCCTCCACTTT. It yields the protein CASSFRDLYNSPLHF.